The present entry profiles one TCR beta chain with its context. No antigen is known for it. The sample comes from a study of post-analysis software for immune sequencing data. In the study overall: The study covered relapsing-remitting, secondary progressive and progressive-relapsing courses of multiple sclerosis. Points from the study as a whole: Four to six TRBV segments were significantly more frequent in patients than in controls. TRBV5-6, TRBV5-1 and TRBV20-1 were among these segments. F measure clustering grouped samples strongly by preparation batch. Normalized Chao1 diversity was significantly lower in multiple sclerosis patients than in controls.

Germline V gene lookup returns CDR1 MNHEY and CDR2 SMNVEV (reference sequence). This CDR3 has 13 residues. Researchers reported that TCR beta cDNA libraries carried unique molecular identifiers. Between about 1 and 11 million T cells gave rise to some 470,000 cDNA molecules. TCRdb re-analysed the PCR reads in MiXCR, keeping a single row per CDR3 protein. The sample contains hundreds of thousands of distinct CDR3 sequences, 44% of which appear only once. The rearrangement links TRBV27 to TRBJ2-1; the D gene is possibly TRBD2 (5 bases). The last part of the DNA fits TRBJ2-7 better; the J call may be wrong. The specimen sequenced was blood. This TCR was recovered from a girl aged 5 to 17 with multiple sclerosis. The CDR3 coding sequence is TGTGCCAGCAGTGGAGGCCTTTACAATGAGCAGTACTTC. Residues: CASSGGLYNEQYF.